These T cell receptor beta chains were read from a single sample in a study of blood T cell repertoires in COVID-19. Assay used: immunoSEQ multiplex PCR; TCRdb lists only in-frame clones, some missing. The data show approximately 140,000 clones, almost 85% seen once. Specimen: peripheral blood. The receptors stem from a man between 60 and 75 years old with acute or convalescent COVID-19. The conserved cysteine and the conserved F or W are not part of the CDR3 here. Fields, in order: clone size, V gene, J gene, CDR3 protein. Clone size is stated in some rows and not others, as once, few, many or a class when expanded.

>NA|TRBV2|TRBJ2-1
ASRGTSGTYYNEQF
>NA|TRBV19|TRBJ1-5
ASSSTHRDGQPQH
>few|TRBV20-1|TRBJ1-2
SGGTNYGYT
>NA|TRBV11-2|TRBJ1-6
ASSLVGSQSPLH
>few|TRBV5-4|TRBJ1-2
ASSLVGALGGGYT
>NA|TRBV12-3/TRBV12-4|TRBJ2-5
ASSYWRQETQY
>NA|TRBV9|TRBJ2-1
ASSVDEQSSYNEQF
>NA|TRBV18|TRBJ2-7
ASSPLQGPNEQY
>NA|TRBV6-5|TRBJ2-1
ASSYLAGYVNEQF
>NA|TRBV9|TRBJ2-1
ASSVVQDNEQF
>NA|TRBV12-3/TRBV12-4|TRBJ1-1
ASSRNTEAF
>NA|TRBV5-1|TRBJ1-4
ASSRSTPTNEKLF
>NA|TRBV2|TRBJ1-5
ASSELGLQGKQPQH
>few|TRBV5-1|TRBJ2-2
ASSPGQGAGTGELF
>few|TRBV12-3/TRBV12-4|TRBJ1-2
ASSFGGRGYT
>NA|TRBV6-6|TRBJ1-2
ASSPPGTAYGYT
>NA|TRBV6-5|TRBJ2-3
ASSTLAASTDTQY
>NA|TRBV7-6|TRBJ2-3
ASSLRGYTTGGADTQY
>few|TRBV10-3|TRBJ1-1
AISEAGYNTEAF
>NA|TRBV18|TRBJ2-5
ASSPLLAGEETQY
>NA|TRBV5-1|TRBJ1-3
ASSPGGSGNTIY
>NA|TRBV3-1/TRBV3-2|TRBJ2-1
ASSPGLAVSSYNEQF
>NA|TRBV19|TRBJ1-2
ASSFREGYGYT
>NA|TRBV15|TRBJ1-2
ATSRVSTGVGSNYGYT
>NA|TRBV18|TRBJ1-1
ASSPPTGRNTEAF
>NA|TRBV12-3/TRBV12-4|TRBJ1-1
ASSRTQRAF
>NA|TRBV6-2/TRBV6-3|TRBJ2-1
ASSRTGSNEQF
>NA|TRBV18|TRBJ1-1
ASSTGRFEAF
>NA|TRBV5-5|TRBJ1-4
ASNPQGTNEKLF
>once|TRBV6-5|TRBJ2-5
ASSYARGLETQY
>NA|TRBV27|TRBJ2-2
ASSFSRIANTGELF
>few|TRBV7-2|TRBJ2-1
ASSLMGLAGEQF
>NA|TRBV15|TRBJ2-1
ATSRRDKRNEQF
>NA|TRBV30|TRBJ2-7
AWSPGFSYEQY
>NA|TRBV19|TRBJ2-3
ASRSRGGGKGADTQY
>NA|TRBV7-3|TRBJ2-7
ASSLTGGLYEQY
>NA|TRBV2|TRBJ1-1
ASYRPTTYRANTEAF